Sequencing of this T cell receptor beta chain was carried out in a study of glioma-infiltrating T cells. Study-level points and caveats: Tissue-blood divergence was below expectation in non-neoplastic patients, above in gliomas. Tissue and blood shared very few CDR3 sequences.

The germline gives CDR1 SNHLY, CDR2 FYNNEI. CDR3 length: 13 amino acids. Trimming shortened V by 1 base and J by 8 bases, and 11 bases separated the two germline ends. This clonotype was observed a handful of times. What it recognizes is unknown. TCR alpha and beta CDR3 regions were amplified from RNA using iRepertoire nested multiplex PCR. Input was 100-400 ng of tissue mRNA or PBMC total RNA. TCRdb used MiXCR to reprocess the multiplex PCR reads, holding one entry per CDR3 protein. Of approximately 140,000 distinct CDR3 sequences in the sample, about 22% were seen once. The chain uses TRBV2 and TRBJ1-1; D is possibly TRBD1 (5 bases). The sample taken for sequencing was glioma tissue, nonneoplastic brain tissue, or PBMCs (not recorded which). The sequence was obtained from a human donor with low-grade glioma or glioblastoma, undergoing nonglioma brain surgery, or in good health (not recorded which). The CDR3 sequence is CASSEVYRTEAFF. DNA for the CDR3: TGTGCCAGCAGTGAAGTCTACAGGACCGAAGCTTTCTTT.